This T cell receptor beta chain was identified in a study of blood T cell repertoires in COVID-19. Study as a whole: The study drew acute and convalescent COVID-19 samples from the United States, Italy and Spain.

Germline V gene lookup returns CDR1 SGHVS and CDR2 FQNEAQ. The CDR3 runs 16 residues. With 1 base clipped from V and 10 bases from J, the junction kept 11 bases outside the gene matches. In the authors' workflow: Estimation of nucleated cell counts relied on the amplification of reference gene primers. Assay used: immunoSEQ multiplex PCR; TCRdb lists only in-frame clones, some missing. D and trimming were read from the DNA, whereas the V and J calls and clone size are those reported in that table. The sample consists of 150,000 to 200,000 clones, about nine tenths of them appearing once. Sequencing was carried out using PBMCs or T cells enriched from blood (not recorded which). The gene calls are TRBV7-8 and TRBJ2-1, with TRBD2 matching over 9 bases. The source is a woman aged 18-29 years who had recovered from COVID-19. In nucleotides, the CDR3 is TGTGCCAGCAGCTTAGTGGTGACTAGCGGTAGTTCCGAGCAGTTCTTC. This gives the protein CASSLVVTSGSSEQFF.